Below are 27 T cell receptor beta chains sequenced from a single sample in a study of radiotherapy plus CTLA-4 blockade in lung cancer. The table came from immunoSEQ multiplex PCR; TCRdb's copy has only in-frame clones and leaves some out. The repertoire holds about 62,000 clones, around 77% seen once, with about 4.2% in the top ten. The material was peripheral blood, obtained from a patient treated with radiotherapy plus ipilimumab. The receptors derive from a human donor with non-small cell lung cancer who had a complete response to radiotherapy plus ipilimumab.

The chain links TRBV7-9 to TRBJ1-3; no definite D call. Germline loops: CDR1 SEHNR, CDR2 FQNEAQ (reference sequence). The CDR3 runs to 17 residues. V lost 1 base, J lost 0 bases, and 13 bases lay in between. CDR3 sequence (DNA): TGTGCCAGCAGCTTAGTCTTGGTGGCGAGCTCTGGAAACACCATATATTTT. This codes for CASSLVLVASSGNTIYF.

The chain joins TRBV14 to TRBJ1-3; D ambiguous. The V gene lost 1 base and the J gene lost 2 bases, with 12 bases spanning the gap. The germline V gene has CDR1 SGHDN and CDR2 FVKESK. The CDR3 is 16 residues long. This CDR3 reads CASSQVLGWTGNTIYF. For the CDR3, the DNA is TGTGCCAGCAGCCAAGTGCTAGGTTGGACTGGAAACACCATATATTTT.

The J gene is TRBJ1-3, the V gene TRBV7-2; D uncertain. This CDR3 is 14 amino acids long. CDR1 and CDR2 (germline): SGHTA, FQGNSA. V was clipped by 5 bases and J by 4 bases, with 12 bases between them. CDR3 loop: CASSTPPRGNTIYF. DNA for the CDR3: TGTGCCAGCAGCACCCCACCTAGGGGAAACACCATATATTTT.

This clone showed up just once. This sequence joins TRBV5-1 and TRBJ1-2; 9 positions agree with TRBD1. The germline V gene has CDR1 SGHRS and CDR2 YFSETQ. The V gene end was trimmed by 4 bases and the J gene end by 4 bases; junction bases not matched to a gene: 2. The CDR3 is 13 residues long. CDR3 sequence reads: CASSKDRGYGYTF. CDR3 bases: TGCGCCAGCAGCAAGGACAGGGGCTATGGCTACACCTTC. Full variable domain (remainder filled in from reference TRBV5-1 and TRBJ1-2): KAGVTQTPRYLIKTRGQQVTLSCSPISGHRSVSWYQQTPGQGLQFLFEYFSETQRNKGNFPGRFSGRQFSNSRSEMNVSTLELGDSALYLCASSKDRGYGYTFGSGTRLTVV.

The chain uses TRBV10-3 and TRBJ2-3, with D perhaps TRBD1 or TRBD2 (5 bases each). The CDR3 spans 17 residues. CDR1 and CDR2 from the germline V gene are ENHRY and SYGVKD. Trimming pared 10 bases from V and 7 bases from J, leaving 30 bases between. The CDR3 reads CATKGVSGRPSGNTQYF. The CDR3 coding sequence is TGTGCCACGAAAGGGGTATCAGGGAGACCGAGCGGAAATACGCAGTATTTT.

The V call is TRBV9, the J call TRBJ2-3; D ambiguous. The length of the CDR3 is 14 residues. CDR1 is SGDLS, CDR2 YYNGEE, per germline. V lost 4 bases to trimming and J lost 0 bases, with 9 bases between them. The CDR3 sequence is CASSPPPSTDTQYF. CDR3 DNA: TGTGCCAGCAGCCCCCCACCTAGCACAGATACGCAGTATTTT.

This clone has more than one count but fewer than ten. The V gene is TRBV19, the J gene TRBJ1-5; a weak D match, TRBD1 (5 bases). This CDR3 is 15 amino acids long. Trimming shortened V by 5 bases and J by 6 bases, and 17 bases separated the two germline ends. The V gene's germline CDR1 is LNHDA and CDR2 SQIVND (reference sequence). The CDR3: CASSWYQGGVQPQHF. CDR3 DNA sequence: TGTGCCAGTAGTTGGTATCAGGGAGGTGTTCAGCCCCAGCATTTT.

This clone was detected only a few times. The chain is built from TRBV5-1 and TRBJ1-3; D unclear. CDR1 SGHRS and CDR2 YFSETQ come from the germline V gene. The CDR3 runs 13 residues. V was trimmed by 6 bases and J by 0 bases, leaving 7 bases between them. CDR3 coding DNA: TGCGCCAGCACTGGACTCTCTGGAAACACCATATATTTT. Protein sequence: CASTGLSGNTIYF.

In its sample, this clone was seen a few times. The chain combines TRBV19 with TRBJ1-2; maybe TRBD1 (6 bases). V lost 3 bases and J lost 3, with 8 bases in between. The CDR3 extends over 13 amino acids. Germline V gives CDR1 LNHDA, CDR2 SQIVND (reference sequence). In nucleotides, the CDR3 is TGTGCCAGTAGTATCCCAGGGGACTATGGCTACACCTTC. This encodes CASSIPGDYGYTF.

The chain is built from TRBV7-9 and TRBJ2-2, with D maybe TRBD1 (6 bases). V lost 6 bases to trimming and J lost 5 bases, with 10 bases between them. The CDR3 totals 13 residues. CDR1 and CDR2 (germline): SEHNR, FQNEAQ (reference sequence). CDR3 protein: CASREQGTGELFF. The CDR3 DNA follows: TGTGCCAGCAGAGAACAGGGAACCGGGGAGCTGTTTTTT.

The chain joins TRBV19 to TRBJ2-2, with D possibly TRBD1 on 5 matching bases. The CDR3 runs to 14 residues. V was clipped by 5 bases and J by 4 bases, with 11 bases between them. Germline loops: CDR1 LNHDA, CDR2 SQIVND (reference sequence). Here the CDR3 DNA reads TGTGCCAGTAGTGCAGGACACCGCACCGGGGAGCTGTTTTTT. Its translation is CASSAGHRTGELFF.

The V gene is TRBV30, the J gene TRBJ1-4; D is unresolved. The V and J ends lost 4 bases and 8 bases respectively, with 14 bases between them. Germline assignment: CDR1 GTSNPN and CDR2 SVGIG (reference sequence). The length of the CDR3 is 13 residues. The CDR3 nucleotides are TGTGCCTGGAACACCGGTTTGGCCGAAAAACTGTTTTTT. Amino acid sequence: CAWNTGLAEKLFF.

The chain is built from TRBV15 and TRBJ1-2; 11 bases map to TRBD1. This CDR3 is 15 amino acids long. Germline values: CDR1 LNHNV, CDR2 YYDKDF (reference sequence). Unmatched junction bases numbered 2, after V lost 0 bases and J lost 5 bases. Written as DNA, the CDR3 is TGTGCCACCAGCAGAGATAGGGACAGGGGGTATGGCTACACCTTC. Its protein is CATSRDRDRGYGYTF.

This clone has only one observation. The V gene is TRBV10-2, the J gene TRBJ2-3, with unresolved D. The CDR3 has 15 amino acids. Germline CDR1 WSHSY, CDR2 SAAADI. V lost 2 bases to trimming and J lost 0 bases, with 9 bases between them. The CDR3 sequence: CASSEGSGSTDTQYF. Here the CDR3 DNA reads TGCGCCAGCAGTGAGGGATCTGGAAGCACAGATACGCAGTATTTT.

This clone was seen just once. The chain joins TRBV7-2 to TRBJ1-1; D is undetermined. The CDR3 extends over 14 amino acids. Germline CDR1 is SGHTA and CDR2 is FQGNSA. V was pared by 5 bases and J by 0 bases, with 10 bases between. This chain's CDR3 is CASSATVMNTEAFF. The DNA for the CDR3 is TGTGCCAGCAGCGCTACAGTCATGAACACTGAAGCTTTCTTT.

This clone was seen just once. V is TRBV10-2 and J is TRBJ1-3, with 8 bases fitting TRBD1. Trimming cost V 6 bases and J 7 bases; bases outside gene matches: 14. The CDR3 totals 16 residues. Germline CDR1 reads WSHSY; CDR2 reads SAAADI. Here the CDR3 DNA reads TGCGCCAGCAGGGACTTGGTTCAGGGGGCCGGGAACACCATATATTTT. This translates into CASRDLVQGAGNTIYF.

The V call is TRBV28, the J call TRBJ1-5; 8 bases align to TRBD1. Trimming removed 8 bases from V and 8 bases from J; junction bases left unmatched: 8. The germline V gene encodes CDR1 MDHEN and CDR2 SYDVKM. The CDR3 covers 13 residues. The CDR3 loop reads CASLGQVLKPQHF. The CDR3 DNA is TGTGCCAGCTTGGGACAGGTCCTCAAGCCCCAGCATTTT.

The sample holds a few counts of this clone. The CDR3 spells CASSQVDRNNSPLHF. As DNA, the CDR3 is TGCGCCAGCAGCCAAGTCGACAGGAATAATTCACCCCTCCACTTT. This chain uses TRBV4-3 with TRBJ1-6; a possible D gene is TRBD1 (6 bases). This CDR3 is built from 15 residues. Germline V gene lookup returns CDR1 LGHNA and CDR2 YSLEER. V shed 1 base and J shed 5 bases, with 9 bases lying between them.

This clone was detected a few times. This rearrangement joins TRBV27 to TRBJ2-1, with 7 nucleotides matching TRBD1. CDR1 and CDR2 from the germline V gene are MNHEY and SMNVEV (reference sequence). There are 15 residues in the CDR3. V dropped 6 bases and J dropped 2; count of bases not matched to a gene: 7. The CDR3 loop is CASRSGGRAYNEQFF. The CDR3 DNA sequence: TGTGCCAGCAGGTCAGGGGGAAGGGCCTACAATGAGCAGTTCTTC.

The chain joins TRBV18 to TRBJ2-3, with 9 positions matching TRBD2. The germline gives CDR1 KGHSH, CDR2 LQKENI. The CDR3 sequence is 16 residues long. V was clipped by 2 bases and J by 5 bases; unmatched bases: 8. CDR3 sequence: CASSPAAGGQGDTQYF. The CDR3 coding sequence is TGTGCCAGCTCACCAGCTGCGGGAGGGCAGGGAGATACGCAGTATTTT.

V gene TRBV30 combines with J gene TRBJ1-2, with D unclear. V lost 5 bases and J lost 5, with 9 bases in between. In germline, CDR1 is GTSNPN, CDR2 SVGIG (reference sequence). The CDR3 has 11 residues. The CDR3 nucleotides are TGTGCCTGGTCTCGCGGGTATGGCTACACCTTC. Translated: CAWSRGYGYTF.

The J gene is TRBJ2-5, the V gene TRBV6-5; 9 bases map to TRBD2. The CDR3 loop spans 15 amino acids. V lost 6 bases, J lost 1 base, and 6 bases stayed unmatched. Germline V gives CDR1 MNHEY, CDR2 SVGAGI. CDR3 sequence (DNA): TGTGCCAGCAGCTCGGCGGGGGGGCCCCAAGAGACCCAGTACTTC. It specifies CASSSAGGPQETQYF.

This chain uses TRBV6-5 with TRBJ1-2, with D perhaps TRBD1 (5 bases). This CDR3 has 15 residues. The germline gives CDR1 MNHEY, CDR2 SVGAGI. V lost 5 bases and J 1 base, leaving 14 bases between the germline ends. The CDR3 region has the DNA TGTGCCAGCAGTCCCTTGGGGGGGGGTAACTATGGCTACACCTTC. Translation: CASSPLGGGNYGYTF.

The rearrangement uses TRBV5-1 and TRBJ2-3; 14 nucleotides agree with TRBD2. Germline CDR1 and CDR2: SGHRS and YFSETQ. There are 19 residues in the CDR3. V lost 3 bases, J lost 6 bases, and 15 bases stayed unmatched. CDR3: CASSWTPGLAGAGGDTQYF. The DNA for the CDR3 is TGCGCCAGCAGCTGGACTCCGGGACTAGCGGGAGCGGGGGGGGATACGCAGTATTTT.

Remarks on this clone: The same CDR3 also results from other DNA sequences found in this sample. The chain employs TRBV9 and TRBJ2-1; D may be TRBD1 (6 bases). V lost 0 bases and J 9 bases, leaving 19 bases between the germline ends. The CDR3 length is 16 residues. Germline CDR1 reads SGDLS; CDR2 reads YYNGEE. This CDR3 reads CASSVGAGESWGEQFF. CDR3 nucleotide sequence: TGTGCCAGCAGCGTAGGCGCAGGGGAGAGCTGGGGTGAGCAGTTCTTC.

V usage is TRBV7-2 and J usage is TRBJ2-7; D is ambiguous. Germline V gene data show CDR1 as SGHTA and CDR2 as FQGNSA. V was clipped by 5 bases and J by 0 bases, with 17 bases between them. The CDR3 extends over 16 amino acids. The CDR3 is CASSPTGQLSSYEQYV. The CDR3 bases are TGTGCCAGCAGCCCCACCGGGCAGCTGAGCTCCTACGAGCAGTACGTC.

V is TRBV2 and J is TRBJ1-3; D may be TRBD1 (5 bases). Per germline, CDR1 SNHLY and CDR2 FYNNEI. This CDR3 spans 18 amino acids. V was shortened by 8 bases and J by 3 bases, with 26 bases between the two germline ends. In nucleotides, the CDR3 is TGTGCCAGCCGAGGAGGTTCCGGGACTTCAACTCGTGGAAACACCATATATTTT. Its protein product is CASRGGSGTSTRGNTIYF.